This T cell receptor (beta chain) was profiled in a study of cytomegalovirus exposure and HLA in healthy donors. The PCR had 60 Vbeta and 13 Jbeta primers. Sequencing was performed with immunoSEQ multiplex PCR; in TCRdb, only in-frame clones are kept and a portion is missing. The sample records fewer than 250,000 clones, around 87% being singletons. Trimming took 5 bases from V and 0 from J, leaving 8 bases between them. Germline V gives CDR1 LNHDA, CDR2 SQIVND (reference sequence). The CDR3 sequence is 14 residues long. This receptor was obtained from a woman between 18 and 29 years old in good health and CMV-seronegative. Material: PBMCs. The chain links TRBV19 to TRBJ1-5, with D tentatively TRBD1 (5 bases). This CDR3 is CASSPRVSNQPQHF. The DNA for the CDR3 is TGTGCCAGTAGTCCCAGGGTTAGCAATCAGCCCCAGCATTTT.